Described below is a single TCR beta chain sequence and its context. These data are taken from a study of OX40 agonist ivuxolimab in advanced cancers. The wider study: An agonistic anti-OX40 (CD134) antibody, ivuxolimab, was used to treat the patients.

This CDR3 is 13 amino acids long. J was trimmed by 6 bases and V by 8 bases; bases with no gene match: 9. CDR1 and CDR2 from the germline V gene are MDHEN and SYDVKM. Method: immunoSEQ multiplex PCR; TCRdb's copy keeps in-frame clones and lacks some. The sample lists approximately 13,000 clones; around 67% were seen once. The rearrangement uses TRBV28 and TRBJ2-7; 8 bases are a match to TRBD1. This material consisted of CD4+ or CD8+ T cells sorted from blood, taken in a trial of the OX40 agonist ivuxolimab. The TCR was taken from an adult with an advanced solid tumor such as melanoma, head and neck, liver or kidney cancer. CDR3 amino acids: CASSDRAEFEQYF. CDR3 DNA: TGTGCCAGCTCGGACAGGGCCGAATTCGAGCAGTACTTC.